Presented here are 21 T cell receptor beta chains from one specimen sequenced in a study of beta chain features in type 1 diabetes. cDNA synthesis used the whole RNA isolate, giving expressed TCRB sequences. The table came from immunoSEQ multiplex PCR; TCRdb's copy has only in-frame clones and leaves some out. This table holds 200,000 to 250,000 clones, around 68% found once. What was sequenced was naive CD4+ T cells from blood. The origin of the receptors is a man younger than 40 in good health.

This sequence joins TRBV30 and TRBJ2-3; D is ambiguous. V lost 3 bases and J 3 bases, leaving 10 bases between the germline ends. Germline CDR1 reads GTSNPN; CDR2 reads SVGIG (reference sequence). The CDR3 sequence is 13 residues long. As DNA, the CDR3 is TGTGCCTGGAGCCCCTCCAAGACAGATACGCAGTATTTT. Its protein product is CAWSPSKTDTQYF. The whole variable domain, filled in from reference TRBV30 and TRBJ2-3, reads SQTIHQWPATLVQPVGSPLSLECTVEGTSNPNLYWYRQAAGRGLQLLFYSVGIGQISSEVPQNLSASRPQDRQFILSSKKLLLSDSGFYLCAWSPSKTDTQYFGPGTRLTVL.

The V gene is TRBV29-1, the J gene TRBJ2-1, with 7 bases aligning to TRBD2. Germline trimming cut 7 bases from V and 0 bases from J; bases unmatched to any gene: 9. Germline assignment: CDR1 SQVTM and CDR2 ANQGSEA. The CDR3 contains 15 residues. The CDR3 is CSAQTSASSYNEQFF. The CDR3 DNA is TGCAGCGCCCAAACTAGCGCCAGCTCCTACAATGAGCAGTTCTTC.

The chain is built from TRBV30 and TRBJ1-1, with a weak D call TRBD1 (5 bases). The CDR3 has 12 amino acids. CDR1 is GTSNPN and CDR2 is SVGIG in the germline V gene (reference sequence). The V and J ends lost 3 bases and 7 bases respectively, with 12 bases between them. This chain's CDR3 is CAWRGDGGEAFF. The CDR3 nucleotides read TGTGCCTGGAGGGGGGATGGTGGTGAAGCTTTCTTT. Full variable domain (rest looked up from reference TRBV30 and TRBJ1-1): SQTIHQWPATLVQPVGSPLSLECTVEGTSNPNLYWYRQAAGRGLQLLFYSVGIGQISSEVPQNLSASRPQDRQFILSSKKLLLSDSGFYLCAWRGDGGEAFFGQGTRLTVV.

The table lists this clone with a few counts. The rearrangement joins TRBV29-1 to TRBJ2-7; maybe TRBD1 (6 bases). Germline CDR1 SQVTM, CDR2 ANQGSEA. The CDR3 length is 14 residues. Trimming took 7 bases from V and 6 from J, leaving 22 bases between them. CDR3 sequence (DNA): TGCAGCGCCCTGAAAGGAGGCAGGGGACCCGAGCAGTACTTC. The encoded protein is CSALKGGRGPEQYF.

The V call is TRBV30, the J call TRBJ2-1, with 7 bases lining up with TRBD2. Germline V gene data show CDR1 as GTSNPN and CDR2 as SVGIG (reference sequence). J lost 3 bases, V lost 4 bases, and 3 bases had no gene match. The CDR3 is 13 residues long. CDR3 protein: CAWTGGFYNEQFF. The CDR3 bases are TGTGCCTGGACGGGGGGATTCTACAATGAGCAGTTCTTC.

The chain employs TRBV6-5 and TRBJ1-4; D is unclear. Trimming removed 8 bases from V and 4 bases from J, with 17 bases in between. Germline lookup yields CDR1 MNHEY and CDR2 SVGAGI. This CDR3 is built from 15 residues. In DNA, the CDR3 is TGTGCCAGCTCCCTATCTGGACGCGATAATGAAAAACTGTTTTTT. It encodes CASSLSGRDNEKLFF.

The J gene is TRBJ2-1, the V gene TRBV4-3; TRBD2 aligns across 7 bases. Trimming at V came to 3 bases and at J to 12 bases, leaving 8 bases not matched to a gene. This CDR3 comprises 13 residues. CDR1 is LGHNA and CDR2 is YSLEER in the germline V gene. CDR3 sequence: CASSHDLADLQFF. The CDR3 region has the DNA TGCGCCAGCAGCCACGATCTAGCGGACTTGCAGTTCTTC.

This chain's CDR3 is CATEIGLAGANEQYF. The CDR3 nucleotides are TGTGCCACGGAGATAGGCCTAGCGGGAGCCAACGAGCAGTACTTC. The chain couples TRBV30 to TRBJ2-7, with 10 bases matching TRBD2. The CDR3 spans 15 residues. V lost 8 bases and J lost 5; bases outside the gene matches: 15. CDR1 and CDR2 (germline): GTSNPN, SVGIG (reference sequence).

This clone was recorded a few times. The V gene is TRBV5-5, the J gene TRBJ2-4, with 7 positions matching TRBD2. Germline CDR1 and CDR2: SGHKS and YYEKEE (reference sequence). Germline trimming cut 6 bases from V and 0 bases from J; bases unmatched to any gene: 9. There are 16 residues in the CDR3. DNA for the CDR3: TGTGCCAGCACCCTTTGGGAGGGGACAGCCAAAAACATTCAGTACTTC. Its protein is CASTLWEGTAKNIQYF.

The V call is TRBV25-1, the J call TRBJ2-3; 9 bases align to TRBD2. The CDR3 sequence is 14 residues long. Trimming took 3 bases from V and 4 from J; bases not matched to a gene: 2. Germline loops: CDR1 MGHDK, CDR2 SYGVNS. In nucleotides, the CDR3 is TGTGCCAGCAGTGATAGCGGGGGCGCAGATACGCAGTATTTT. This translates into CASSDSGGADTQYF. The full variable domain, completed using reference TRBV25-1 and TRBJ2-3, is EADIYQTPRYLVIGTGKKITLECSQTMGHDKMYWYQQDPGMELHLIHYSYGVNSTEKGDLSSESTVSRIRTEHFPLTLESARPSHTSQYLCASSDSGGADTQYFGPGTRLTVL.

The count of this clone is one. V usage is TRBV5-1 and J usage is TRBJ2-7, with TRBD1 matching 7 bases. The V gene end was trimmed by 4 bases and the J gene end by 6 bases; junction bases not matched to a gene: 7. The germline V gene has CDR1 SGHRS and CDR2 YFSETQ. The CDR3 is made up of 13 amino acids. The chain's CDR3 is CASSTSTGLEQYF. The DNA of the CDR3 is TGCGCCAGCAGCACCTCGACAGGGCTCGAGCAGTACTTC. The full variable domain, with the rest looked up from reference TRBV5-1 and TRBJ2-7, is KAGVTQTPRYLIKTRGQQVTLSCSPISGHRSVSWYQQTPGQGLQFLFEYFSETQRNKGNFPGRFSGRQFSNSRSEMNVSTLELGDSALYLCASSTSTGLEQYFGPGTRLTVT.

This rearrangement joins TRBV30 to TRBJ1-5; weak D call: TRBD1 (5 bases). The germline CDR1 and CDR2 sequences are GTSNPN and SVGIG (reference sequence). Trimming removed 2 bases from V and 4 bases from J, with 9 bases in between. This CDR3 spans 13 amino acids. DNA of the CDR3: TGTGCCTGGAGTAAGGGACCTAATCAGCCCCAGCATTTT. Its translation is CAWSKGPNQPQHF.

The gene calls are TRBV5-4 and TRBJ2-1, with D uncertain. With 0 bases removed from V and 3 bases from J, the gap between germline ends came to 4 bases. CDR3 length equals 13 residues. Per germline, CDR1 SGHNT and CDR2 YYREEE (reference sequence). The CDR3 here is CASSLELYNEQFF. CDR3 bases: TGTGCCAGCAGCTTGGAACTCTACAATGAGCAGTTCTTC. The full variable domain, rest sourced from reference TRBV5-4 and TRBJ2-1, is ETGVTQSPTHLIKTRGQQVTLRCSSQSGHNTVSWYQQALGQGPQFIFQYYREEENGRGNFPPRFSGLQFPNYSSELNVNALELDDSALYLCASSLELYNEQFFGPGTRLTVL.

The chain joins TRBV10-3 to TRBJ2-5; weak D call: TRBD1 (5 bases). Trimming cost V 7 bases and J 0 bases, with 9 bases left between them. From germline, CDR1 is ENHRY and CDR2 SYGVKD. The length of the CDR3 is 13 residues. CDR3 sequence (DNA): TGTGCCATCACCGCAGGGCACCAAGAGACCCAGTACTTC. Its protein is CAITAGHQETQYF.

The chain employs TRBV10-3 and TRBJ2-3; TRBD1 is a possible D gene (6 bases). Germline CDR1 reads ENHRY; CDR2 reads SYGVKD. The V end was cut by 7 bases, the J end by 5 bases, with 10 bases between. The CDR3 loop spans 12 amino acids. The CDR3: CAIKGDGDTQYF. In DNA, the CDR3 is TGTGCCATCAAGGGGGACGGAGATACGCAGTATTTT.

V usage is TRBV7-6 and J usage is TRBJ2-7; TRBD1 matches 9 bases. Germline loops: CDR1 SGHVS, CDR2 FNYEAQ. The CDR3 is 14 residues long. V dropped 4 bases and J dropped 2; count of bases not matched to a gene: 3. CDR3 amino acids: CASSSGTGTYEQYF. The CDR3 region has the DNA TGTGCCAGCAGCTCTGGGACAGGGACCTACGAGCAGTACTTC. The full variable domain, rest sourced from reference TRBV7-6 and TRBJ2-7, is GAGVSQSPRYKVTKRGQDVALRCDPISGHVSLYWYRQALGQGPEFLTYFNYEAQQDKSGLPNDRFSAERPEGSISTLTIQRTEQRDSAMYRCASSSGTGTYEQYFGPGTRLTVT.

The sample holds a few counts of this clone. Additional DNA sequences in this sample encode the identical CDR3. CDR3 in amino acids: CSVEGQGGNEQFF. The CDR3 DNA follows: TGCAGCGTTGAGGGACAGGGTGGCAATGAGCAGTTCTTC. The gene calls are TRBV29-1 and TRBJ2-1, with 9 positions matching TRBD1. Unmatched junction bases numbered 3, after V lost 3 bases and J lost 6 bases. Germline values: CDR1 SQVTM, CDR2 ANQGSEA. There are 13 residues in the CDR3.

In its sample, this clone was seen a few times. The chain recombines TRBV30 with TRBJ2-4; D gene uncertain. This CDR3 spans 13 amino acids. The germline V gene has CDR1 GTSNPN and CDR2 SVGIG (reference sequence). V was trimmed by 5 bases and J by 1 base, leaving 9 bases between them. The CDR3 DNA reads TGTGCCTGGGCAAGTGGGGCCAAAAACATTCAGTACTTC. Protein sequence: CAWASGAKNIQYF.

This clone was recorded a few times. The genes are TRBV7-2 and TRBJ2-7; D call uncertain. Germline V gene sequence: CDR1 SGHTA, CDR2 FQGNSA. The CDR3 is 10 amino acids. V was pared by 8 bases and J by 3 bases, with 5 bases between. CDR3 loop: CASGNYEQYF. CDR3 DNA sequence: TGTGCCAGCGGAAACTACGAGCAGTACTTC. The whole variable domain, remainder taken from reference TRBV7-2 and TRBJ2-7, is GAGVSQSPSNKVTEKGKDVELRCDPISGHTALYWYRQSLGQGLEFLIYFQGNSAPDKSGLPSDRFSAERTGGSVSTLTIQRTQQEDSAVYLCASGNYEQYFGPGTRLTVT.

This clone came up a few times. This chain joins TRBV9 and TRBJ2-2; no clear D. Germline V gives CDR1 SGDLS, CDR2 YYNGEE. Deletions cut 0 bases from V and 6 bases from J, with 0 bases between. The CDR3 contains 11 residues. CDR3 loop: CASSVAGELFF. The CDR3 region has the DNA TGTGCCAGCAGCGTAGCCGGGGAGCTGTTTTTT.

CDR3 DNA sequence: TGCAGCGTACGCCGGACAGACGAGCAGTACTTC. Translating it yields CSVRRTDEQYF. The chain combines TRBV29-1 with TRBJ2-7, with a weak D call TRBD1 (6 bases). The germline CDR1 and CDR2 sequences are SQVTM and ANQGSEA. V gave up 6 bases and J gave up 5 bases, with 11 bases separating them. This CDR3 is 11 amino acids long.